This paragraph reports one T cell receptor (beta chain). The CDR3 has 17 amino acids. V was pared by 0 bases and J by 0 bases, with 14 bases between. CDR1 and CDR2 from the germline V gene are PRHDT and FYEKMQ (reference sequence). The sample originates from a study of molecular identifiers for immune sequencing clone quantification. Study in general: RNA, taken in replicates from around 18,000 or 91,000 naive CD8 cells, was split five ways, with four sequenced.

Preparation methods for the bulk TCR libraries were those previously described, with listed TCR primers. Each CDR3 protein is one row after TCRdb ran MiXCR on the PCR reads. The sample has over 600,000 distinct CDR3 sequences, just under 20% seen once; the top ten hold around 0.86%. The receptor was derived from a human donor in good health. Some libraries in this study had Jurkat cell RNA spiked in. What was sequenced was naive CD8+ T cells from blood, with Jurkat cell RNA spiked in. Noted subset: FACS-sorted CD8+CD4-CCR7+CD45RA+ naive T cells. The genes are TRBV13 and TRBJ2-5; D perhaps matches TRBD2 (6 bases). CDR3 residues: CASSLGGGYDDQETQYF. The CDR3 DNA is TGTGCCAGCAGCTTAGGGGGGGGATACGACGACCAAGAGACCCAGTACTTC.